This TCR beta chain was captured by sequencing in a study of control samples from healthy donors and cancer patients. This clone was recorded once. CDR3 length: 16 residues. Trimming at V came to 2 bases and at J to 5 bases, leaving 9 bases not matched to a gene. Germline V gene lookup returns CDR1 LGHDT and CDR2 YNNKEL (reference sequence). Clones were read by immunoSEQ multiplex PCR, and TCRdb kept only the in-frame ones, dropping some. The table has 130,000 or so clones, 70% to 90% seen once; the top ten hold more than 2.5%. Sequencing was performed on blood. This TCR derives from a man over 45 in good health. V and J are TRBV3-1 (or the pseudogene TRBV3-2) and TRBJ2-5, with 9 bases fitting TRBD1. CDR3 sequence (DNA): TGTGCCAGCAGCCAAAGAACAGGGGGCGCGTCGGAGACCCAGTACTTC. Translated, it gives CASSQRTGGASETQYF.